This T cell receptor beta chain was identified in a study of blood T cell repertoires in COVID-19. Study-wide context: Researchers got acute and convalescent COVID-19 samples from the United States, Italy and Spain. The cDNA or gDNA used as material had been derived from T cells, B-cell-depleted T cells, or PBMCs.

CDR3 size: 15 residues. Trimming pared 0 bases from V and 0 bases from J, leaving 7 bases between. Germline-derived CDR1 and CDR2 are SGHRS and YFSETQ. In the original workflow: Amplification from reference gene primers served as the basis for estimated nucleated cell counts. Some clones are missing from TCRdb's copy, which holds only in-frame ones; the method was immunoSEQ multiplex PCR. For V, J and clone size, that table is used; D and trimming come from the DNA. The sample records around 95,000 clones, almost 90% being singletons. The sample consisted of peripheral blood. The genes are TRBV5-1 and TRBJ2-1; D uncertain. This receptor was obtained from a human donor in a cohort sampled during active COVID-19. CDR3 in DNA: TGCGCCAGCAGCTTGGTGGAGATCTCCTACAATGAGCAGTTCTTC. It is translated as CASSLVEISYNEQFF.